The 27 T cell receptor beta chains below come from one sample, sequenced in a study of Graves' ophthalmopathy and Graves' hyperthyroidism. As the template, RNA transcripts were used to amplify TCR beta CDR3 regions. First-round RT-PCR used HTBI primers; second-round multiplex PCR followed. TCRdb reprocessed the multiplex PCR reads via MiXCR and lists one record per CDR3 protein. Seen here are about 1.1 million distinct CDR3 sequences, approximately 35% observed once, and the top ten hold 11%. The sample consisted of peripheral blood or thyroid tissue (not recorded which). The receptors originated from an adult man with Graves' hyperthyroidism.

In its sample, this clonotype was seen many times. V is TRBV7-9 and J is TRBJ1-2; 8 bases are a match to TRBD1. V shed 5 bases, J shed 7 bases, and the junction held 9 bases outside the gene matches. Germline V gene sequence: CDR1 SEHNR, CDR2 FQNEAQ (reference sequence). The CDR3 runs to 14 residues. CDR3 sequence reads: CASSRAGTGFGYTF. The CDR3 nucleotides read TGTGCCAGCAGCCGCGCCGGGACAGGTTTTGGCTACACCTTC.

The sample holds many counts of this clonotype. The genes are TRBV10-3 and TRBJ1-5, with a weak D call TRBD1 (5 bases). Germline values: CDR1 ENHRY, CDR2 SYGVKD. With 10 bases removed from V and 5 bases from J, the gap between germline ends came to 18 bases. The length of the CDR3 is 14 residues. The CDR3 coding sequence is TGTGCCAGCAGGAGGACATCCAGCGATCAGCCCCAGCATTTT. This codes for CASRRTSSDQPQHF.

This clonotype has a handful of counts. The rearrangement joins TRBV25-1 to TRBJ2-7, with 7 bases identical to TRBD2. CDR3 length: 14 amino acids. Germline V lookup: CDR1 MGHDK, CDR2 SYGVNS. V shed 5 bases and J 2 bases; nucleotides not matched to a gene: 6. The CDR3 protein is CASSRRGNTYEQYF. As DNA, the CDR3 is TGTGCCAGCAGTCGGCGGGGGAATACCTACGAGCAGTACTTC.

V usage is TRBV11-3 and J usage is TRBJ2-2; D gene ambiguous. The CDR3 extends over 15 amino acids. V was shortened by 1 base and J by 7 bases, with 13 bases between the two germline ends. Per the germline V gene, CDR1 is SGHNT and CDR2 is YENEEA. For the CDR3, the DNA is TGTGCCAGCAGCTTAGGCAGCTACCAGGACGGGGAGCTGTTTTTT. Protein product: CASSLGSYQDGELFF.

The table lists this clonotype with many counts. The gene calls are TRBV10-3 and TRBJ1-4, with a tentative D call TRBD1 (6 bases). The CDR3 has 16 residues. V gave up 0 bases and J gave up 6 bases, with 14 bases separating them. Germline V CDR1 and CDR2: ENHRY, SYGVKD. CDR3 sequence (DNA): TGTGCCATCAGTGAGTCCCCCAGGGGAGGTTATGAAAAACTGTTTTTT. Amino acids: CAISESPRGGYEKLFF.

The rearrangement uses TRBV7-2 and TRBJ1-1; TRBD1 matches at 11 bases. CDR3 size: 17 residues. With 1 base clipped from V and 11 bases from J, the junction kept 15 bases outside the gene matches. Germline-derived CDR1 and CDR2 are SGHTA and FQGNSA. CDR3 residues: CASSLGPSGQGAGGAFF. CDR3 sequence (DNA): TGTGCCAGCAGCTTAGGTCCGAGCGGACAGGGGGCGGGCGGTGCTTTCTTT.

The chain uses TRBV6-1 and TRBJ2-5; 13 bases are shared with TRBD2. The CDR3 is made up of 16 amino acids. CDR1 and CDR2 (germline): MNHNS, SASEGT. V lost 6 bases and J lost 1; bases outside the gene matches: 5. The CDR3 DNA follows: TGTGCCAGCAGCCACGGGACTAGCGGGATCCAAGAGACCCAGTACTTC. Its protein is CASSHGTSGIQETQYF.

The sample holds many counts of this clonotype. The gene calls are TRBV7-9 and TRBJ2-5, with D possibly TRBD1 on 6 matching bases. CDR3 length: 12 amino acids. Germline assignment: CDR1 SEHNR and CDR2 FQNEAQ (reference sequence). V lost 4 bases and J lost 9, with 12 bases in between. The CDR3 nucleotides are TGTGCCAGCAGCTGGGACCCAGGGGCCCAGTACTTC. Protein product: CASSWDPGAQYF.

There are many counts of this clonotype. The genes are TRBV5-1 and TRBJ2-7; D may match TRBD1 or TRBD2 (5 bases each). Germline loops: CDR1 SGHRS, CDR2 YFSETQ. The CDR3 spans 13 residues. Trimming took off 2 bases at V and 5 bases at J, with 11 bases between the two ends. CDR3 residues: CASSFTGTNEQYF. The CDR3 nucleotides are TGCGCCAGCAGCTTTACTGGGACGAACGAGCAGTACTTC.

The V and J genes are TRBV2 and TRBJ1-6; D is undetermined. This CDR3 has 14 residues. The germline gives CDR1 SNHLY, CDR2 FYNNEI. V was cut by 7 bases and J by 7 bases, with 14 bases left in between. CDR3 region: CASKIGLSNSPLHF. The DNA for the CDR3 is TGTGCCAGCAAAATCGGCCTTTCGAATTCACCCCTCCACTTT.

The chain uses TRBV29-1 and TRBJ2-1; 9 bases line up with TRBD2. CDR1 and CDR2 (germline): SQVTM, ANQGSEA. The V gene end was trimmed by 6 bases and the J gene end by 5 bases; junction bases not matched to a gene: 8. The CDR3 is made up of 14 amino acids. The CDR3 DNA reads as TGCAGCGTCGCCGGGACTAGCAAAGACAATGAGCAGTTCTTC. Translated, it gives CSVAGTSKDNEQFF.

Note on this clonotype: Relative to the germline gene, one junction end is altered; a read error may explain this. The chain joins TRBV10-3 to TRBJ2-5, with 9 bases aligning to TRBD2. The CDR3 sequence is 18 residues long. In germline, CDR1 is ENHRY, CDR2 SYGVKD. For the CDR3, the DNA is TGTGCCAGCAGTCCCACCCGGAGTCCGGGACTAGCTGGACAGACCCAGTACTTC. It yields the protein CASSPTRSPGLAGQTQYF.

The chain uses TRBV20-1 and TRBJ1-2; D gene uncertain. V was pared by 0 bases and J by 4 bases, with 9 bases between. The CDR3 runs 13 residues. CDR1 and CDR2 (germline): DFQATT, SNEGSKA (reference sequence). CDR3 residues: CSARDLDSYGYTF. The CDR3 region has the DNA TGCAGTGCTAGAGATCTCGATAGCTATGGCTACACCTTC.

This clonotype was seen a handful of times. The rearrangement joins TRBV27 to TRBJ1-2, with 8 bases fitting TRBD1. CDR1 and CDR2 from the germline V gene are MNHEY and SMNVEV (reference sequence). The J segment lost 4 bases and the V segment lost 2 bases, leaving 6 bases of the junction unmatched. CDR3 length equals 15 residues. The CDR3 spells CASSLSGQGGYGYTF. The CDR3 coding sequence is TGTGCCAGCAGTTTAAGTGGACAGGGTGGCTATGGCTACACCTTC.

This clonotype was seen repeatedly, ten times or more. The chain links TRBV16 to TRBJ1-4; D not resolved. V lost 3 bases and J lost 3, with 11 bases in between. This CDR3 is built from 15 residues. Per the germline V gene, CDR1 is KGHSY and CDR2 is FQNENV. The CDR3 spells CASSQPDGANEKLFF. The CDR3 region has the DNA TGTGCCAGCAGCCAGCCTGATGGTGCTAATGAAAAACTGTTTTTT.

The chain carries TRBV5-4 and TRBJ2-3; 9 nucleotides align to TRBD2. Germline lookup yields CDR1 SGHNT and CDR2 YYREEE (reference sequence). J was trimmed by 0 bases and V by 6 bases; bases with no gene match: 5. This CDR3 is built from 15 residues. CDR3 amino acids: CASTASGGSTDTQYF. The CDR3 bases are TGTGCCAGCACCGCAAGCGGGGGGAGCACAGATACGCAGTATTTT.

This clonotype occurred many times. The V gene is TRBV6-4, the J gene TRBJ1-1; D is undetermined. V lost 4 bases to trimming and J lost 1 base, with 7 bases between them. CDR3 length: 13 amino acids. Germline CDR1 and CDR2: MRHNA and SNTAGT. The CDR3 DNA is TGTGCCAGCAGTGCTAACACGAACACTGAAGCTTTCTTT. It specifies CASSANTNTEAFF.

This clonotype turned up a few times. V is TRBV30 and J is TRBJ2-7; no definite D call. Germline-derived CDR1 and CDR2 are GTSNPN and SVGIG (reference sequence). The CDR3 totals 11 residues. The CDR3 loop reads CAFSAKNEQYF. In DNA, the CDR3 is TGTGCTTTTTCAGCCAAGAACGAGCAGTACTTC.

This clonotype was found a few times. V gene TRBV20-1 combines with J gene TRBJ2-7, with D possibly TRBD2 on 7 matching bases. Germline CDR1 DFQATT, CDR2 SNEGSKA (reference sequence). V was trimmed by 6 bases and J by 2 bases, leaving 20 bases between them. This CDR3 spans 15 amino acids. The CDR3 DNA sequence: TGCAGTGCCTACTCATTTGCGGGGGCCGCCTACGAGCAGTACTTC. Its translation is CSAYSFAGAAYEQYF.

This clonotype was seen a few times. The rearrangement joins TRBV11-2 to TRBJ1-5, with 8 bases that match TRBD1. The CDR3 sequence is 15 residues long. Germline CDR1 and CDR2: SGHAT and FQNNGV. With 0 bases clipped from V and 5 bases from J, the junction kept 3 bases outside the gene matches. The CDR3 spells CASSLDRTGYQPQHF. The CDR3 DNA follows: TGTGCCAGCAGCTTAGATCGGACAGGGTATCAGCCCCAGCATTTT.

This rearrangement joins TRBV7-9 to TRBJ1-1; possible D gene TRBD1, 5 bases. Germline loops: CDR1 SEHNR, CDR2 FQNEAQ (reference sequence). The CDR3 spans 12 residues. With 2 bases removed from V and 10 bases from J, the gap between germline ends came to 11 bases. CDR3 sequence: CASSLTQGTAFF. In nucleotides, the CDR3 is TGTGCCAGCAGCTTAACCCAGGGAACAGCTTTCTTT.

This clonotype occurred many times. The rearrangement joins TRBV29-1 to TRBJ1-2; 10 bases are shared with TRBD1. The germline V gene has CDR1 SQVTM and CDR2 ANQGSEA. Unmatched junction bases numbered 14, after V lost 6 bases and J lost 7 bases. The CDR3 has 15 residues. CDR3 DNA sequence: TGCAGCGTGAAAAAGGACAGGGGGACTTCGCCTGGCTACACCTTC. It translates to CSVKKDRGTSPGYTF.

This clonotype was recorded at least ten times. This chain joins TRBV19 and TRBJ1-2, with D tentatively TRBD1 (6 bases). This CDR3 has 16 amino acids. Trimming left V 6 bases short and J 0 bases short, with 17 bases between. Germline V gene lookup returns CDR1 LNHDA and CDR2 SQIVND (reference sequence). CDR3 bases: TGTGCCAGTAGCCCAAAGGGGGAAGGGGCTAACTATGGCTACACCTTC. It encodes CASSPKGEGANYGYTF.

In its sample, this clonotype was seen a few times. This rearrangement joins TRBV6-2 or TRBV6-3 to TRBJ1-1; D is possibly TRBD1 (5 bases). The CDR3 runs to 11 residues. V dropped 8 bases and J dropped 11 bases, with 15 bases sitting between them. Germline CDR1 is MNHEY and CDR2 is SVGEGT. As DNA, the CDR3 is TGTGCCAGCGCGTCGGGGCAAGATGCTTTCTTT. Encoded protein: CASASGQDAFF.

This clonotype appeared a few times. V gene TRBV27 combines with J gene TRBJ1-1; the D gene is possibly TRBD1 (5 bases). The CDR3 spans 11 residues. CDR1 and CDR2 (germline): MNHEY, SMNVEV (reference sequence). Trimming left V 7 bases short and J 7 bases short, with 10 bases between. The CDR3, as DNA: TGTGCCAGCACGACCGGGGGTGAAGCTTTCTTT. Translated, it gives CASTTGGEAFF.

This clonotype came up many times. The genes are TRBV9 and TRBJ1-2, with 7 bases matching TRBD1. Germline CDR1 and CDR2: SGDLS and YYNGEE. CDR3 length equals 15 residues. The ends lost 4 bases at V and 3 bases at J; junction bases unmatched: 9. CDR3 nucleotides: TGTGCCAGCAGCACGGGGGACAGCGGGTACTATGGCTACACCTTC. Its protein is CASSTGDSGYYGYTF.

There are a few counts of this clonotype. This chain connects TRBV6-5 to TRBJ1-6, with TRBD1 matching over 7 bases. Germline V gives CDR1 MNHEY, CDR2 SVGAGI. The V segment lost 2 bases and the J segment 5 bases; nucleotides outside the gene matches: 12. The CDR3 loop spans 18 amino acids. The CDR3, as DNA: TGTGCCAGCAGTTACGGATTATTGGTTACAGGGGATAATTCACCCCTCCACTTT. Translated: CASSYGLLVTGDNSPLHF.